The subject of this entry is one T cell receptor beta chain. Its antigen is currently unknown. CDR3 size: 15 residues. Germline values: CDR1 SGHNT, CDR2 YYREEE (reference sequence). The germline V and J ends were trimmed by 4 bases and 3 bases, with 17 bases remaining between them. The entry originates in a study of cytomegalovirus exposure and HLA in healthy donors. General study findings and limits: Some V segments could not be told apart, so they were left out, TRBV6-2 and TRBV6-3 among them. Further analysis was carried out later, and it showed several of the most significant clusters appearing linked to common viral pathogens.

With 60 Vbeta and 13 Jbeta primers, the PCR was carried out. The data were produced by immunoSEQ multiplex PCR, yet TCRdb's version contains in-frame clones alone and is incomplete. This sample carries about 140,000 clones, approximately 80% of them seen once, and the ten largest clones take about 2.2%. The sequence came from a man over 45 in good health and CMV-seronegative. The rearrangement links TRBV5-4 to TRBJ2-7; D is possibly TRBD2 (6 bases). Sequencing was carried out using PBMCs. The CDR3 spells CASSPSQGLLYEQYF. The CDR3 region has the DNA TGTGCCAGCAGCCCCAGCCAGGGACTTCTCTACGAGCAGTACTTC. Full variable domain (remainder filled in from reference TRBV5-4 and TRBJ2-7): ETGVTQSPTHLIKTRGQQVTLRCSSQSGHNTVSWYQQALGQGPQFIFQYYREEENGRGNFPPRFSGLQFPNYSSELNVNALELDDSALYLCASSPSQGLLYEQYFGPGTRLTVT.